This is a list of T cell receptor beta chains from one sample in a study of regulatory T cells in long-lasting Graves disease. TCRdb used MiXCR to reprocess the multiplex PCR reads, holding one entry per CDR3 protein. The table has under 450,000 distinct CDR3 sequences, around a quarter seen once. Sequenced material: peripheral blood mononuclear cells (PBMCs), taken when the disease was refractory, from a patient treated with antithyroid drugs. These receptors all come from a female donor with Graves disease. Both conserved end residues are part of each CDR3. The order of the fields is J gene, D gene, V gene, clone size, CDR3 protein, CDR3 DNA. D genes are given only for firm matches. Where a row states a size, it is once, few, many or the class of an expanded clone; other rows omit it.

j_gene: TRBJ2-7
d_gene: -
v_gene: TRBV7-9
abundance: -
CDR3aa: CASSLLRQGSYEQYF
CDR3nt: TGTGCCAGCAGCTTGCTCCGTCAGGGATCCTACGAGCAGTACTTC

j_gene: TRBJ2-7
d_gene: -
v_gene: TRBV6-1
abundance: many
CDR3aa: CASRQGGEQYF
CDR3nt: TGTGCCAGCAGACAGGGTGGTGAGCAGTACTTC

j_gene: TRBJ1-2
d_gene: -
v_gene: TRBV29-1
abundance: -
CDR3aa: CSVPKNTGNMLNGYTF
CDR3nt: TGCAGCGTCCCAAAAAACACAGGGAATATGTTGAATGGCTACACCTTC

j_gene: TRBJ2-7
d_gene: TRBD1
v_gene: TRBV9
abundance: -
CDR3aa: CASSPNPGTDYEQYF
CDR3nt: TGTGCCAGCAGCCCAAACCCCGGGACAGACTACGAGCAGTACTTC

j_gene: TRBJ2-7
d_gene: TRBD1
v_gene: TRBV7-2
abundance: few
CDR3aa: CASSQTGTGLGEQYF
CDR3nt: TGTGCCAGCAGTCAGACAGGGACCGGCCTGGGGGAGCAGTACTTC

j_gene: TRBJ1-4
d_gene: -
v_gene: TRBV7-2
abundance: -
CDR3aa: CASTRAGTREKLFF
CDR3nt: TGTGCCAGCACCCGAGCAGGCACTCGGGAAAAACTGTTTTTT

j_gene: TRBJ2-4
d_gene: TRBD1
v_gene: TRBV9
abundance: few
CDR3aa: CASSRDSLTKNIQYF
CDR3nt: TGTGCCAGCAGTAGGGACAGTTTAACCAAAAACATTCAGTACTTC

j_gene: TRBJ1-1
d_gene: -
v_gene: TRBV4-1
abundance: -
CDR3aa: CASSQGMGLGTEAFF
CDR3nt: TGCGCCAGCAGCCAAGGTATGGGTTTGGGCACTGAAGCTTTCTTT

j_gene: TRBJ1-1
d_gene: -
v_gene: TRBV7-9
abundance: -
CDR3aa: CASSFPGRDTEAFF
CDR3nt: TGTGCCAGCAGCTTTCCAGGGAGAGACACTGAAGCTTTCTTT

j_gene: TRBJ1-1
d_gene: -
v_gene: TRBV27
abundance: many
CDR3aa: CASSLAYKNTEAFF
CDR3nt: TGTGCCAGCAGTTTAGCTTACAAGAACACTGAAGCTTTCTTT

j_gene: TRBJ2-5
d_gene: -
v_gene: TRBV28
abundance: many
CDR3aa: CASMRAPYQETQYF
CDR3nt: TGTGCCAGCATGCGGGCGCCGTACCAAGAGACCCAGTACTTC

j_gene: TRBJ2-7
d_gene: TRBD1
v_gene: TRBV5-1
abundance: -
CDR3aa: CASRHHRGEGLYEQYF
CDR3nt: TGCGCCAGCAGACACCACAGGGGAGAAGGCCTCTACGAGCAGTACTTC

j_gene: TRBJ2-2
d_gene: TRBD2
v_gene: TRBV28
abundance: many
CDR3aa: CASHIGGANTGELFF
CDR3nt: TGTGCCAGCCACATCGGGGGGGCCAACACCGGGGAGCTGTTTTTT

j_gene: TRBJ2-1
d_gene: TRBD2
v_gene: TRBV5-1
abundance: -
CDR3aa: CASSWNTGGDNEQFF
CDR3nt: TGCGCCAGCAGCTGGAACACGGGGGGAGACAATGAGCAGTTCTTC

j_gene: TRBJ2-4
d_gene: TRBD2
v_gene: TRBV20-1
abundance: many
CDR3aa: CSATGREALAKNIQYF
CDR3nt: TGCAGTGCAACCGGGCGGGAGGCCCTAGCCAAAAACATTCAGTACTTC

j_gene: TRBJ2-5
d_gene: -
v_gene: TRBV29-1
abundance: -
CDR3aa: CSVEAGRETQYF
CDR3nt: TGCAGCGTTGAAGCAGGGAGAGAGACCCAGTACTTC

j_gene: TRBJ2-7
d_gene: TRBD1
v_gene: TRBV27
abundance: many
CDR3aa: CASSSGQGTSYEQYF
CDR3nt: TGTGCCAGCAGCTCGGGACAGGGGACTTCCTACGAGCAGTACTTC

j_gene: TRBJ1-5
d_gene: TRBD1
v_gene: TRBV28
abundance: -
CDR3aa: CASSFSGTGQPQHF
CDR3nt: TGTGCCAGCAGTTTCTCCGGGACAGGTCAGCCCCAGCATTTT

j_gene: TRBJ1-5
d_gene: -
v_gene: TRBV5-5
abundance: few
CDR3aa: CASSFGNDGNQPQHF
CDR3nt: TGTGCCAGCAGCTTCGGAAATGACGGCAATCAGCCCCAGCATTTT

j_gene: TRBJ1-4
d_gene: -
v_gene: TRBV5-1
abundance: -
CDR3aa: CASSGGTQGEKLFF
CDR3nt: TGCGCCAGCAGCGGCGGGACCCAGGGAGAAAAACTGTTTTTT

j_gene: TRBJ1-5
d_gene: -
v_gene: TRBV28
abundance: many
CDR3aa: CASSHGLRNQPQHF
CDR3nt: TGTGCCAGCAGCCATGGGCTTCGCAATCAGCCCCAGCATTTT

j_gene: TRBJ1-1
d_gene: -
v_gene: TRBV6-2/TRBV6-3
abundance: few
CDR3aa: CASSETGLEAFF
CDR3nt: TGTGCCAGCAGTGAAACAGGCCTTGAAGCTTTCTTT